The rows below give T cell receptor beta chains drawn from one sample of a study of OX40 agonist ivuxolimab in advanced cancers. The table came from immunoSEQ multiplex PCR; TCRdb's copy has only in-frame clones and leaves some out. The repertoire has roughly 68,000 clones, 91% of them found once; the top ten carry approximately 1%. The sample here was CD4+ or CD8+ T cells sorted from blood, taken in a trial of the OX40 agonist ivuxolimab. These receptors all stem from an adult with an advanced solid tumor such as melanoma, head and neck, liver or kidney cancer. CDR3s include the opening cysteine and the closing phenylalanine or tryptophan. The D gene is left open where the match is weak. The size of a clone is reported for some rows only, either as once, few or many, or as a class for expanded clones.

d_gene	abundance	v_gene	j_gene	CDR3nt	CDR3aa
TRBD1	once	TRBV5-5	TRBJ2-5	TGTGCCAGCAGCCACGGACAGGTCGAGACCCAGTACTTC	CASSHGQVETQYF
-	-	TRBV7-8	TRBJ1-4	TGTGCCAGCAGCTCTTCCGGACGGACTAATGAAAAACTGTTTTTT	CASSSSGRTNEKLFF
-	-	TRBV10-2	TRBJ1-2	TGCGCCAGCAGGGGGCAGGCGAACTATGGCTACACCTTC	CASRGQANYGYTF
-	-	TRBV6-1	TRBJ2-2	TGTGCCACCTACTCCGGGACTGTCATTAACGGGGAGCTGTTTTTT	CATYSGTVINGELFF
-	-	TRBV25-1	TRBJ1-6	TGTGCCAGCAGTGAATATGGCGGGGAGAGGGGATCACCCCTCCACTTT	CASSEYGGERGSPLHF
-	-	TRBV21-1	TRBJ2-5	TGTGCCAGCAGCCTGGACAGGGGAGGCAACGGGACCCAGTACTTC	CASSLDRGGNGTQYF
-	-	TRBV6-5	TRBJ1-2	TGTGCCAGCAGTTACTCGAGATCCTTCGGCTATGGCTACACCTTC	CASSYSRSFGYGYTF
-	-	TRBV18	TRBJ2-3	TGTGCCAGCTCACCAGTGAATAGTCCAGATACGCAGTATTTT	CASSPVNSPDTQYF
TRBD1	-	TRBV19	TRBJ1-2	TGTGCCAGTAGTATAGAGGACAGGGGTAAATCAGGCTACACCTTC	CASSIEDRGKSGYTF
-	-	TRBV5-1	TRBJ1-1	TGCGCCAGCAGCTTGGTTGGGGGACTGGCTGAAGCTTTCTTT	CASSLVGGLAEAFF
TRBD1	-	TRBV9	TRBJ2-5	TGTGCCAGCAGCGTAGGGGGTCGGGGACAGGGTCAAGAGACCCAGTACTTC	CASSVGGRGQGQETQYF
TRBD1	-	TRBV9	TRBJ1-3	TGTGCCAGCAGCGCGACGGACAGGGAGGCTGGAAACACCATATATTTT	CASSATDREAGNTIYF
-	-	TRBV25-1	TRBJ1-2	TGTGCCAGCATAATCCTTTATAGGGGTCTTTATGGCTACACCTTC	CASIILYRGLYGYTF
-	-	TRBV13	TRBJ2-5	TGTGCCAGCAGCCCCTCCGGGCGCCAAGAGACCCAGTACTTC	CASSPSGRQETQYF
-	-	TRBV6-5	TRBJ2-7	TGTGCCAGCAGTTCAGAATGGGGCTCCTACGAGCAGTACTTC	CASSSEWGSYEQYF
-	-	TRBV21-1	TRBJ1-1	TGTGCCAGCAGCAAAGCCACAGGGACGGACACTGAAGCTTTCTTT	CASSKATGTDTEAFF
-	-	TRBV13	TRBJ1-1	TGTGCCAGCAGCCCAAGAGATCGGGACGGAACTGAAGCTTTCTTT	CASSPRDRDGTEAFF
-	-	TRBV5-1	TRBJ2-7	TGCGCCAGCAGCCCCCGTGCAGATACCTACGAGCAGTACTTC	CASSPRADTYEQYF
-	-	TRBV10-1	TRBJ2-3	TGCGCCAGCAGTGGGGGGAAAGGGAGTGCAGATACGCAGTATTTT	CASSGGKGSADTQYF
-	-	TRBV10-1	TRBJ2-7	TGCGCCAGCAGTGAGTCGACTACGGGGAGTCTCTACGAGCAGTACTTC	CASSESTTGSLYEQYF
-	-	TRBV19	TRBJ1-4	TGTGCCAGTAGTATTTACGGTCCGGGACCCAGGATTAATGAAAAACTGTTTTTT	CASSIYGPGPRINEKLFF
TRBD2	-	TRBV6-1	TRBJ2-7	TGTGCCAGCAGTGAATTAGCGGGAGTCTACGAGCAGTACTTC	CASSELAGVYEQYF
-	-	TRBV6-5	TRBJ1-1	TGTGCCAGCAGAGCCCGCGGAGGTGGAAACACTGAAGCTTTCTTT	CASRARGGGNTEAFF
-	-	TRBV4-1	TRBJ2-1	TGCGCCAGCAGCCGGGGAGAGTACAATGAGCAGTTCTTC	CASSRGEYNEQFF
TRBD1	-	TRBV12-5	TRBJ2-1	TGTGCTAGTGGTTGGACAGGGAGTAATGAGCAGTTCTTC	CASGWTGSNEQFF
-	-	TRBV11-1	TRBJ1-1	TGTGCCAGCAGCCAACAGCTGGGCCTAATGAACACTGAAGCTTTCTTT	CASSQQLGLMNTEAFF
TRBD1	-	TRBV6-5	TRBJ2-7	TGTGCCAGCAGAACCCCGACAGGGGGAATCTACGAGCAGTACTTC	CASRTPTGGIYEQYF